This T cell receptor beta chain is from a study of CXCR3-negative and CXCR3-positive naive CD8 T cells. Study-wide findings and caveats: Naive cells positive for CXCR3 carried more hydrophobic TRB CDR3s than CXCR3-negative ones.

The CDR3 covers 13 residues. Germline CDR1 is SGHRS and CDR2 is YFSETQ. 5' RACE with UMI labels generated the TRB cDNA libraries. TCRdb reprocessed the 5' RACE reads, with one entry per CDR3 protein and no DNA. In total, the table holds 150,000 to 180,000 distinct CDR3 sequences. Researchers sorted 300,000 cells of each CD8+ T cell subset in triplicate. Phenotypically, naive CD8+ T cells corresponded to CD45RO-CCR7+CD27+CD95-. Comment on this clonotype: Its antigen is undetermined.

The sequenced sample was naive CXCR3+ CD8+ T cells from blood. Subset here: CD45RO-CCR7+CD27+CD95- naive CD8+ T cells expressing CXCR3 (TNR3+). The J gene is TRBJ2-1, the V gene TRBV5-1. The sequence was obtained from a human donor in good health. Some clones in this sample may be carry-over from other donors' samples. This CDR3 is CASGRDGYNEQFF.